Sequencing of this T cell receptor beta chain was carried out in a study of T cells in Graves' hyperthyroidism and ophthalmopathy. Overall study results and limits: Most expanded thyroid clonotypes above 0.001 recurred in blood. A 13 V-J signature model discriminated ophthalmopathy versus stable hyperthyroidism.

This clonotype was observed a few times. Its antigen is still unknown. RNA transcripts served as the template for amplifying TCR beta CDR3 regions. Carried out on the TCR CDR3, a first-round RT-PCR used the HTBI primer set. TCRdb reprocessed the multiplex PCR reads via MiXCR and lists one record per CDR3 protein. The sample contains more than 600,000 distinct CDR3 sequences, 16% of which appear only once. Absence of ophthalmopathy progression within 18 months defined stable Graves' hyperthyroidism. Hyperthyroidism, newly diagnosed and lasting under 2 months, affected patients aged 18 to 65. The sequence was obtained from a man younger than 30 with Graves' hyperthyroidism. The sample comprised blood.

The CDR3 loop is CSARDLVAGELFF. The CDR3, as DNA: TGCAGTGCTAGAGATTTGGTGGCCGGGGAGCTGTTTTTT. The chain uses TRBV20-1 and TRBJ2-2, with D uncertain. The V end lost 0 bases, the J end lost 6 bases, and 8 bases lay between the germline ends. Germline V gives CDR1 DFQATT, CDR2 SNEGSKA (reference sequence). The CDR3 totals 13 residues.